This T cell receptor beta chain was captured by sequencing in a study of OX40 agonist ivuxolimab in advanced cancers. Only in-frame clones appear in the TCRdb table, and some are missing; sequencing was by immunoSEQ multiplex PCR. The data contain 15,000 to 20,000 clones, roughly 90% of them singletons. The germline V gene encodes CDR1 SGHKS and CDR2 YYEKEE (reference sequence). The CDR3 consists of 18 residues. The trim removed 4 bases at V and 7 bases at J, leaving 19 bases unmatched. The TCR sequence derives from an adult with an advanced solid tumor such as melanoma, head and neck, liver or kidney cancer. The sample was CD4+ or CD8+ T cells sorted from blood, taken in a trial of the OX40 agonist ivuxolimab. The chain employs TRBV5-5 and TRBJ2-7, with TRBD1 identical over 11 bases. CDR3 DNA sequence: TGTGCCAGCAGCCCCCCAACCGGACAGGGGGCTCCCTCGGGTGAGCAGTACTTC. It yields the protein CASSPPTGQGAPSGEQYF.